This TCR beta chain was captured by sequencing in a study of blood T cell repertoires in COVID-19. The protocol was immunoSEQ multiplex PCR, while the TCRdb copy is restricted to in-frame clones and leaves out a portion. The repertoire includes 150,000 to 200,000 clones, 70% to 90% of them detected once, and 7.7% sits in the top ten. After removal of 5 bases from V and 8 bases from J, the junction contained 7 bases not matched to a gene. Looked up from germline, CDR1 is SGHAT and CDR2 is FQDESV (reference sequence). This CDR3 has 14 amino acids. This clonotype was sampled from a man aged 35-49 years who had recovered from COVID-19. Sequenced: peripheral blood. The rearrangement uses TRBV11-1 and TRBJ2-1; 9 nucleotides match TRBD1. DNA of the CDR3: TGTGCCAGCAGCCGAGGGACAGGGCGCGATGAGCAGTTCTTC. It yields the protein CASSRGTGRDEQFF.